These T cell receptor beta chains were read from a single sample in a study of blood T cells in healthy people across ages. TCRdb passed the 5' RACE reads through MiXCR, listing each CDR3 protein once. Of around 990,000 distinct CDR3 sequences listed, around two fifths are singletons. The specimen was blood. These TCRs come from a man between 18 and 35 years old in good health. CDR3s include the opening cysteine and the closing phenylalanine or tryptophan. Fields, in order: CDR3 length, D gene, V gene, J gene, clone size, CDR3 DNA, CDR3 protein. The D gene is left open where the match is weak. Size tells how often a clone was seen (once, few, many) or the class of an expanded clone, and some rows leave it out.

13	-	TRBV20-1	TRBJ2-1	-	TGCAGTGCCTCACTAGACAGGTACAATGAGCAGTTCTTC	CSASLDRYNEQFF
15	-	TRBV5-1	TRBJ2-5	few	TGCGCCAGCAGCTTGTATGGGGGGTACGAAGAGACCCAGTACTTC	CASSLYGGYEETQYF
14	TRBD1	TRBV12-3/TRBV12-4	TRBJ2-7	many	TGTGCCAGCAGGCCCTCGACAGGGTCCTACGAGCAGTACTTC	CASRPSTGSYEQYF
13	TRBD1	TRBV12-3/TRBV12-4	TRBJ1-2	few	TGTGCCAGCACCGCTGGACAGGGGTATGGCTACACCTTC	CASTAGQGYGYTF
14	TRBD1	TRBV15	TRBJ1-1	-	TGTGCCACCAGCAGAGCGCAGGGGGCCACTGAAGCTTTCTTT	CATSRAQGATEAFF
15	TRBD2	TRBV25-1	TRBJ2-1	few	TGTGCCAGCAGTGAGAGCGGGGGCGGGTACAATGAGCAGTTCTTC	CASSESGGGYNEQFF
13	-	TRBV4-3	TRBJ1-1	-	TGCGCCAGCAGCCAAGAGGCGGCTCTTGAAGCTTTCTTT	CASSQEAALEAFF
15	-	TRBV4-1	TRBJ2-1	many	TGCGCCAGCAGCCAAGATAGCCCAGGATACAATGAGCAGTTCTTC	CASSQDSPGYNEQFF
14	-	TRBV4-2	TRBJ1-1	few	TGTGCCAGCAGCCAAATTGGAGGGGGAGTTGAAGCTTTCTTT	CASSQIGGGVEAFF
16	TRBD1	TRBV28	TRBJ2-5	-	TGTGCCAGCAGGCCAGGACAGGGAAGGGTCCAAGAGACCCAGTACTTC	CASRPGQGRVQETQYF
13	-	TRBV4-1	TRBJ2-1	-	TGCGCCAGCAGCCCAGGACAGCAAAATGAGCAGTTCTTC	CASSPGQQNEQFF
18	-	TRBV5-1	TRBJ2-3	-	TGCGCCAGCAGCTTGGCCAAAGAGTCGCGTGGCAGCACAGATACGCAGTATTTT	CASSLAKESRGSTDTQYF
17	TRBD1	TRBV6-1	TRBJ2-1	few	TGTGCCAGCAGTCCGATTCGTCGGGACAGCTTCTACAATGAGCAGTTCTTC	CASSPIRRDSFYNEQFF
12	-	TRBV29-1	TRBJ2-1	few	TGCAGCGTTGAAATTGGGGGCAATGAGCAGTTCTTC	CSVEIGGNEQFF
15	-	TRBV5-1	TRBJ1-2	few	TGCGCCAGTAGACGGACAAACTTTCATAACTATGGCTACACCTTC	CASRRTNFHNYGYTF
20	TRBD2	TRBV20-1	TRBJ2-3	-	TGCAGTGCCAGAAATACGGGACTAGCGGGGAAAACCCTCTACGCAGATACGCAGTATTTT	CSARNTGLAGKTLYADTQYF
12	-	TRBV14	TRBJ2-1	-	TGTGCCAGCAGCCAATGGGCGGGTGAGCAGTTCTTC	CASSQWAGEQFF
14	-	TRBV12-3/TRBV12-4	TRBJ2-7	many	TGTGCCAGCAGTTTAGGCGGGGACCGCTACGAGCAGTACTTC	CASSLGGDRYEQYF
16	-	TRBV6-5	TRBJ1-1	few	TGTGCCAGCAGGAGCCGCACAGGGCTTGGCGACACTGAAGCTTTCTTT	CASRSRTGLGDTEAFF
15	-	TRBV4-1	TRBJ1-5	-	TGCGCCAGCAGCCCACTACAGGGTGGAAATCAGCCCCAGCATTTT	CASSPLQGGNQPQHF
15	-	TRBV20-1	TRBJ2-7	-	TGCAGTGCTCACATGAAGGGCCGGCAAACCTACGAGCAGTACTTC	CSAHMKGRQTYEQYF
17	-	TRBV3-1	TRBJ1-2	once	TGTGCCAGCAGCCCCTCCCCCGGGACAACGGATGACTATGGCTACACCTTC	CASSPSPGTTDDYGYTF
13	TRBD1	TRBV9	TRBJ1-1	-	TGTGCCAGTAAGACAGGGGTAGACGCTGAAGCTTTCTTT	CASKTGVDAEAFF
16	TRBD1	TRBV29-1	TRBJ2-3	once	TGCAGCGTTGAAAGCGTCCAGGGGGCCAGAACAGATACGCAGTATTTT	CSVESVQGARTDTQYF
16	TRBD2	TRBV7-2	TRBJ2-7	-	TGTGCCAGCAGCTTAAGTAGCGGGGGGGCCCACTACGAGCAGTACTTC	CASSLSSGGAHYEQYF
14	TRBD1	TRBV28	TRBJ1-4	-	TGTGCCAGCAGTCCCCCGGGACAGGGAGAAAAACTGTTTTTT	CASSPPGQGEKLFF
14	-	TRBV29-1	TRBJ2-3	many	TGCAGCGCCCGAAACCTAAGGGTCACAGATACGCAGTATTTT	CSARNLRVTDTQYF
16	-	TRBV3-1	TRBJ1-2	-	TGTGCCAGCAGCCAAGATCAAAAAGGACCTAACTATGGCTACACCTTC	CASSQDQKGPNYGYTF
17	TRBD1	TRBV7-2	TRBJ2-6	-	TGTGCCAGCAGCGTCGGGACAGGGAGCTCTGGGGCCAACGTCCTGACTTTC	CASSVGTGSSGANVLTF
14	-	TRBV20-1	TRBJ1-5	-	TGCAGTGCCGACACCGGGACAAGTAATCAGCCCCAGCATTTT	CSADTGTSNQPQHF
15	-	TRBV11-1	TRBJ2-3	once	TGTGCCAGCAGCTCGGCCCTAGCCCGGACAAATACGCAGTATTTT	CASSSALARTNTQYF
16	TRBD1	TRBV6-6	TRBJ2-3	few	TGTGCCAGCAGGGCGCGCAACAGGGGAAGCACAGATACGCAGTATTTT	CASRARNRGSTDTQYF
14	-	TRBV29-1	TRBJ2-4	many	TGCAGCGGGACAGAGACTGGGGCCAAAAACATTCAGTACTTC	CSGTETGAKNIQYF
14	-	TRBV4-2	TRBJ2-1	few	TGTGCCAGCAGCCAAGGTTCAATAGCGGTTGAGCAGTTCTTC	CASSQGSIAVEQFF
14	-	TRBV2	TRBJ2-5	few	TGTGCCAGCAGTGGGACTCCAGCCCAAGAGACCCAGTACTTC	CASSGTPAQETQYF
13	-	TRBV18	TRBJ1-1	many	TGTGCCAGCTCGCCAGGTCACGGCTCTGAAGCTTTCTTT	CASSPGHGSEAFF
15	TRBD1	TRBV2	TRBJ1-4	-	TGTGCCAGCAGATCGGCGGAGGGGGCGGGTGAAAAACTGTTTTTT	CASRSAEGAGEKLFF
14	-	TRBV5-4	TRBJ2-7	-	TGTGCCAGCAGCCTGCCGGGGGTACCCTACGAGCAGTACTTC	CASSLPGVPYEQYF
14	TRBD1	TRBV2	TRBJ1-6	-	TGTGCCAGCAGTTTACAGGGGCTAGGTTCACCCCTCCACTTT	CASSLQGLGSPLHF
15	TRBD1	TRBV20-1	TRBJ1-2	-	TGCAATGCTGAACCCTGGGACAGCTCCAACTATGGCTACACCTTC	CNAEPWDSSNYGYTF
16	-	TRBV12-3/TRBV12-4	TRBJ2-2	-	TGTGCCAGCAGTACGAGGCCCGGGATCGACACCGGGGAGCTGTTTTTT	CASSTRPGIDTGELFF
14	-	TRBV10-3	TRBJ2-3	few	TGTGCCGCCTCGCAGGGCCGAGGCACAGATACGCAGTATTTT	CAASQGRGTDTQYF
17	TRBD1	TRBV4-1	TRBJ2-5	-	TGCGCCAGCAGCCACGTGCCGGGACAGGTCTCCTACAATGAGCAGTACTTC	CASSHVPGQVSYNEQYF
12	-	TRBV20-1	TRBJ2-7	many	TGCAGTGCGGCCAACAGAGGCTACGAGCAGTACTTC	CSAANRGYEQYF
17	TRBD2	TRBV7-2	TRBJ2-3	-	TGTGCCAGCAGCAGAGGGTTAGCGGGACTTAGCACAGATACGCAGTATTTT	CASSRGLAGLSTDTQYF
13	-	TRBV5-5	TRBJ2-2	-	TGTGCCAGCAGCACAGGGACCACCAGGGAGCTGTTTTTT	CASSTGTTRELFF
12	-	TRBV6-2/TRBV6-3	TRBJ2-7	few	TGTGCCAGCAGCCCTTTTATCTACGAGCAGTACTTC	CASSPFIYEQYF
16	TRBD2	TRBV6-2/TRBV6-3	TRBJ2-3	few	TGTGCCAGCAGTTACCGTTGGGGAGGGAATGCGGATACGCAGTATTTT	CASSYRWGGNADTQYF
15	TRBD1	TRBV4-3	TRBJ1-2	-	TGCGCCAGCAGCCAAGGAGGACAGGGAGTCTATGGCTACACCTTC	CASSQGGQGVYGYTF
13	-	TRBV7-2	TRBJ1-1	once	TGTACCAGCACCCTCACTCTGAACACTGAAGCTTTCTTT	CTSTLTLNTEAFF